This entry describes one T cell receptor (beta chain). This entry comes from a study of CD8+ T cells in alopecia areata. Researchers picked out CD4+ and CD8+ T cells from PBMCs by sorting. This CDR3 region has 16 residues. Per the germline V gene, CDR1 is PRHDT and CDR2 is FYEKMQ (reference sequence). J was trimmed by 6 bases and V by 4 bases; bases with no gene match: 14. RNA was extracted and reverse transcribed into cDNA as the sequencing template. Generated by immunoSEQ multiplex PCR, the TCRdb table keeps only in-frame clones and is missing some. Among about 82,000 clones listed, around 54% were seen once.

The sample consisted of NKG2D-high CD8+ T cells sorted from blood. This receptor was taken from a human donor with alopecia areata. The chain carries TRBV13 and TRBJ2-7; 8 bases are shared with TRBD2. For the CDR3, the DNA is TGTGCCAGCAGCTCCCTCGGGGTAGCGGGAACGGTCGAGCAGTACTTC. It specifies CASSSLGVAGTVEQYF.